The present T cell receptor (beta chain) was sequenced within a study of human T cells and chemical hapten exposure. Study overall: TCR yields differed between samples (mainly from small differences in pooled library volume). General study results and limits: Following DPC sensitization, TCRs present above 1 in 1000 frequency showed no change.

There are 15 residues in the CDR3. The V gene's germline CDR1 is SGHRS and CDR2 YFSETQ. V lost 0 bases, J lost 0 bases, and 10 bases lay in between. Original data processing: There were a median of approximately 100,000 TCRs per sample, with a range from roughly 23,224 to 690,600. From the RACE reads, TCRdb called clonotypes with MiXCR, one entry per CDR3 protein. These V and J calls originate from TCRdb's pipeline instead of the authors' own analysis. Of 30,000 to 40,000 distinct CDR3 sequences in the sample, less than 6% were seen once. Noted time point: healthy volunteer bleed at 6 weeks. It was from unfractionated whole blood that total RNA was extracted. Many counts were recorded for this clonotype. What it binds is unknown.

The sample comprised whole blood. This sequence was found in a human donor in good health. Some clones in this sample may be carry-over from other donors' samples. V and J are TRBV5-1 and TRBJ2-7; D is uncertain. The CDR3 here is CASSLAEGGSYEQYF. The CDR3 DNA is TGCGCCAGCAGCTTGGCCGAAGGCGGCTCCTACGAGCAGTACTTC.